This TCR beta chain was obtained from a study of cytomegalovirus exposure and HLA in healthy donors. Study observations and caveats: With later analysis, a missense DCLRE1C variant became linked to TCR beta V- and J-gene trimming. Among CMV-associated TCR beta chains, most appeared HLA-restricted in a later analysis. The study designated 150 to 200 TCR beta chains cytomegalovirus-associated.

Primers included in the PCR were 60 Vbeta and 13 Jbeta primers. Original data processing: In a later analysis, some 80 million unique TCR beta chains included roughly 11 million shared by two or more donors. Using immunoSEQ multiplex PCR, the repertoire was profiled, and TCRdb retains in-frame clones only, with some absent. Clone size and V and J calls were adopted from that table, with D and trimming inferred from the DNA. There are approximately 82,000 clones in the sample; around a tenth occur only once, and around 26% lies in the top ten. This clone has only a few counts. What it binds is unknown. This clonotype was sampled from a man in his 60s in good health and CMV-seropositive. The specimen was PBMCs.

The CDR3 DNA is TGCGCCAGCAGCTTGGAGGGGGCTGGCTACACCTTC. This codes for CASSLEGAGYTF. The chain links TRBV5-1 to TRBJ1-2, with 7 bases aligning to TRBD1. Germline V gene lookup returns CDR1 SGHRS and CDR2 YFSETQ. CDR3 length equals 12 residues. The V gene end was trimmed by 0 bases and the J gene end by 7 bases; junction bases not matched to a gene: 0.